Sequencing of this T cell receptor (beta chain) was carried out in a study of CD8+ T cells in alopecia areata. About the study: It was 6 to 18 months of tofacitinib, and then there were 6 months off drug. General observations from the study: Persistence in scalp and blood during tofacitinib was observed for many expanded lesional clones.

It was cDNA, reverse transcribed from extracted RNA, that served as the sequencing template. Generated by immunoSEQ multiplex PCR, the TCRdb table keeps only in-frame clones and is missing some. The data hold about 190,000 clones, with around 64% observed a single time. Remarks on this clone: Its matching antigen is unknown.

V was clipped by 4 bases and J by 6 bases, with 10 bases between them. CDR1 and CDR2 (germline): GTSNPN, SVGIG (reference sequence). The length of the CDR3 is 11 residues. Treatment: oral pan-JAK inhibitor, 5-10 mg twice daily. This clonotype originated in a human donor with alopecia areata. The chain couples TRBV30 to TRBJ2-7; D not resolved. The source material was CD4+ T cells sorted from blood, sampled between weeks 47 and 50, from a patient treated with tofacitinib. This chain's CDR3 is CAWTTGLEQYF. CDR3 in DNA: TGTGCCTGGACCACCGGTCTCGAGCAGTACTTC.